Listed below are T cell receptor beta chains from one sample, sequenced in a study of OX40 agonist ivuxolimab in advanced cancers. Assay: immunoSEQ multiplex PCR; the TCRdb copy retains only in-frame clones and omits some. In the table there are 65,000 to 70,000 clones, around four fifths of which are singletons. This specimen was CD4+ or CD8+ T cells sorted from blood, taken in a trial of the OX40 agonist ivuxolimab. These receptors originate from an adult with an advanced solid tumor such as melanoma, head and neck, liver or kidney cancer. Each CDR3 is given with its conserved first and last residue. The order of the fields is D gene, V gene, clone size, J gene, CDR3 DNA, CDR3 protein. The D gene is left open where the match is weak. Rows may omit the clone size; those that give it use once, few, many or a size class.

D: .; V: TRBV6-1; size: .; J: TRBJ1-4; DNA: TGTGCCAGCACGCCCCCCGCGGGTGAAAAACTGTTTTTT; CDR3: CASTPPAGEKLFF
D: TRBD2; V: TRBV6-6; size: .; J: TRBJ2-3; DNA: TGTGCCAGCAGCCAATCGGGACTAGCGGTCACAGATACGCAGTATTTT; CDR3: CASSQSGLAVTDTQYF
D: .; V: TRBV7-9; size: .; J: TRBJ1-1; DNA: TGTGCCAGCAGCTCCGAGTGGGGAGGCACTGAAGCTTTCTTT; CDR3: CASSSEWGGTEAFF
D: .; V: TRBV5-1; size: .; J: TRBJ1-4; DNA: TGCGCCAGCAGCCCGACCCCGGGGCATGAAAAACTGTTTTTT; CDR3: CASSPTPGHEKLFF
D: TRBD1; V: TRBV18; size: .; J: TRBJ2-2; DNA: TGTGCCAGCTCCCGCGAGGTGAGAGGGGGCGCCGACGGGGAGCTGTTTTTT; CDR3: CASSREVRGGADGELFF
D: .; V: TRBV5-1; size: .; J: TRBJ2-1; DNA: TGCGCCAGCAGCCGAACTACCCAGAATACCTTAGCGAGCACCTACAATGAGCAGTTCTTC; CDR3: CASSRTTQNTLASTYNEQFF
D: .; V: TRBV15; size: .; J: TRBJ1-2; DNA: TGTGCCACCAGCAGAACCCTTGGGGGGGAGTATGGCTACACCTTC; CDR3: CATSRTLGGEYGYTF
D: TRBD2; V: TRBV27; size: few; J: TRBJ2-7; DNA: TGTGCCAGCAGTTTAAGCGGGAGGATAACCTACGAGCAGTACTTC; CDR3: CASSLSGRITYEQYF
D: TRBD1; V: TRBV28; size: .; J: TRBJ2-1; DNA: TGTGCCAGCAGTGCCTCGGACAGGGTAGTTTTGCAGTTCTTC; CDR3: CASSASDRVVLQFF
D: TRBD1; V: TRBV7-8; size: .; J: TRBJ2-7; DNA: TGTGCCAGCAGCTCCAGACAGGGACCCACCTACGAGCAGTACTTC; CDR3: CASSSRQGPTYEQYF
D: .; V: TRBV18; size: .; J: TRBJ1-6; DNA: TGTGCCAGCTCAGGGGGTAATTCACCCCTCCACTTT; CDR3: CASSGGNSPLHF
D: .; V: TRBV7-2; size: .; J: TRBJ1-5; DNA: TGTGCCAGCAGCGTAAACGGGGATCAGCCCCAGCATTTT; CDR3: CASSVNGDQPQHF
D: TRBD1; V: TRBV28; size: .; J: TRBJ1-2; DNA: TGTGCCAGCAGTTTATCCCCGGGACAGGTCTATGGCTACACCTTC; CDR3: CASSLSPGQVYGYTF
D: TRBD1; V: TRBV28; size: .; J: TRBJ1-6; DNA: TGTGCCAGCAGTCTGGACAGGGCTTCACCCCTCCACTTT; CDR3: CASSLDRASPLHF
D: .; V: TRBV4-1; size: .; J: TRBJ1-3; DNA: TGCGCCAGCAGCCAAGTTGACTACTCTGGAAACACCATATATTTT; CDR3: CASSQVDYSGNTIYF
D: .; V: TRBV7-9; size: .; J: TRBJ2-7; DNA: TGTGCCAGCAGCTTAGCCCGGACTGGGGTCGGCGAGCAGCACTTC; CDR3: CASSLARTGVGEQHF
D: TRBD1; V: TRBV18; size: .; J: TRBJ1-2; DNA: TGTGCCAGCTCACCGGACAGGGCCTATGGCTACACCTTC; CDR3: CASSPDRAYGYTF
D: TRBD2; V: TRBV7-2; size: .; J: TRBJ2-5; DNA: TGTGCCAGCAGCTTAATAAGCGGGAGAATGGGGTTTATGGAAGAGACCCAGTACTTC; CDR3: CASSLISGRMGFMEETQYF
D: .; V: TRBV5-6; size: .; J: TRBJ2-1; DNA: TGTGCCAGCAGCTTGCGACCCCCGTTGCGCAATGAGCAGTTCTTC; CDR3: CASSLRPPLRNEQFF
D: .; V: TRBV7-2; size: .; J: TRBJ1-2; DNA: TGTGCCAGCAGCTTAGCGGCCTCGGGGGTATATGGCTACACCTTC; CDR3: CASSLAASGVYGYTF
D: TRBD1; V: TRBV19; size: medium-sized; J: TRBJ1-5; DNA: TGTGCCAGTATTGACAGGGATAATCAGCCCCAGCATTTT; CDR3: CASIDRDNQPQHF
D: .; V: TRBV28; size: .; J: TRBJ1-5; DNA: TGTGCCAGCAGTCCCTCGAGGGGCAATCAGCCCCAGCATTTT; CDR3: CASSPSRGNQPQHF
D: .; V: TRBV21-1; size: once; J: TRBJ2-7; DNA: TGTGCCAGCACCCTTGGAGGAGAGAACGAGCAGTACTTC; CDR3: CASTLGGENEQYF
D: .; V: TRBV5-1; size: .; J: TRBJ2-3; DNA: TGCGCCAGCAGAGAAGGGACAAAAGATACGCAGTATTTT; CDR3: CASREGTKDTQYF
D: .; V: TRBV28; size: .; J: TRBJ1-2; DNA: TGTGCCAGCAGTTTAGGGGGGGCCGGTGGCTTCTATGGCTACACCTTC; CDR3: CASSLGGAGGFYGYTF
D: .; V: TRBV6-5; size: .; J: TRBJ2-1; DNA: TGTGCCAGCAGTTACGCCCCTTACAATGAGCAGTTCTTC; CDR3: CASSYAPYNEQFF
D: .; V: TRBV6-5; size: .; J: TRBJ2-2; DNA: TGTGCCAGCAGTTACGGATTGACGGGGAACACCGGGGAGCTGTTTTTT; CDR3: CASSYGLTGNTGELFF
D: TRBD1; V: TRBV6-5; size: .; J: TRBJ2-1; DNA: TGTGCCAGCACCCCCAGGACAGGGAACAATGAGCAGTTCTTC; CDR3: CASTPRTGNNEQFF
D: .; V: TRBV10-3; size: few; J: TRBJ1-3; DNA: TGTGCCATCAAGGCGGGGAACACCATATATTTT; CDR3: CAIKAGNTIYF